This T cell receptor beta chain is drawn from a study of T-cell reconstitution after alpha-beta-depleted transplantation in children. The table lists this clonotype with a few counts. Using unique molecular identifiers, the investigators prepared the TCRbeta library. One entry per CDR3 protein, called by TCRdb with MiXCR from the PCR reads. The table includes 200,000 or so distinct CDR3 sequences, 6.6% detected once. The CDR3 is 14 residues long. Germline V gene sequence: CDR1 PRHDT, CDR2 FYEKMQ (reference sequence). V was clipped by 4 bases and J by 5 bases; unmatched bases: 5. This TCR came from a boy between 2 and 10 years old with acute lymphoblastic leukemia, due to receive a stem cell transplant. Source: PBMCs, taken before TCRalphabeta/CD19-depleted stem cell transplant. The V gene is TRBV13, the J gene TRBJ1-1; 9 nucleotides match TRBD1. The CDR3 region has the DNA TGTGCCAGCAGCTCCTGGGACAGGGAAACTGAAGCTTTCTTT. The encoded protein is CASSSWDRETEAFF. Full variable domain (rest looked up from reference TRBV13 and TRBJ1-1): AAGVIQSPRHLIKEKRETATLKCYPIPRHDTVYWYQQGPGQDPQFLISFYEKMQSDKGSIPDRFSAQQFSDYHSELNMSSLELGDSALYFCASSSWDRETEAFFGQGTRLTVV.